The 24 T cell receptor beta chains given below trace back to one sample, sequenced in a study of cytomegalovirus exposure and HLA in healthy donors (dated by TCRdb to 2016 to 2017). The method behind the library was the immunoSEQ multiplex PCR assay. For the multiplex PCR, a mixture combining 60 forward primers for TCR Vbeta segments and 13 reverse primers for TCR Jbeta segments was used. In its TCRdb copy, this immuneACCESS table keeps in-frame sequences only and misses some clones. Where compared with another copy, unresolved V genes explain less than half of these, and the others have no known cause. The sample has 95,000 to 100,000 clones on record, 75% of them singletons. Around 9.3% of the sample comes from the top ten. The sample was PBMCs. These receptors were obtained from a man between 50 and 59 years old in good health and CMV-seronegative.

The V gene is TRBV7-6, the J gene TRBJ2-1, with 8 bases aligning to TRBD2. Trimming took 0 bases from V and 3 from J; bases not matched to a gene: 10. This CDR3 region has 18 residues. The germline gives CDR1 SGHVS, CDR2 FNYEAQ. The CDR3 coding sequence is TGTGCCAGCAGCTTAGCCCAACAAGCGGGAGTGGGCTACAATGAGCAGTTCTTC. The encoded protein is CASSLAQQAGVGYNEQFF.

The rearrangement links TRBV19 to TRBJ2-3, with 8 nucleotides matching TRBD2. This CDR3 has 16 residues. The J segment lost 3 bases and the V segment lost 3 bases, leaving 8 bases of the junction unmatched. In germline, CDR1 is LNHDA, CDR2 SQIVND (reference sequence). The CDR3 DNA follows: TGTGCCAGTAGTATGGGGCAGACGGGAGGGACAGATACGCAGTATTTT. Encoded protein: CASSMGQTGGTDTQYF.

This clone came up once. V is TRBV7-9 and J is TRBJ2-7, with D possibly matching TRBD2 (5 bases). Trimming removed 3 bases at V and 2 bases at J, with 11 bases between. This CDR3 spans 14 amino acids. Germline assignment: CDR1 SEHNR and CDR2 FQNEAQ (reference sequence). In DNA, the CDR3 is TGTGCCAGCAGCTTCGGGGTCGGGCCCTACGAGCAGTACTTC. It yields the protein CASSFGVGPYEQYF.

The sample holds a few counts of this clone. The chain has TRBV5-1 and TRBJ1-1, with a weak D call TRBD1 (5 bases). Trimming took 0 bases from V and 6 from J, leaving 15 bases between them. The CDR3 has 15 amino acids. CDR1 and CDR2 (germline): SGHRS, YFSETQ. The CDR3 sequence: CASSLGAGNRAEAFF. The CDR3 DNA is TGCGCCAGCAGCTTGGGGGCAGGGAATAGAGCTGAAGCTTTCTTT.

The V call is TRBV7-2, the J call TRBJ1-2; D might be TRBD1 (6 bases). Trimming took off 5 bases at V and 8 bases at J, with 18 bases between the two ends. The CDR3 is 14 amino acids. The germline CDR1 and CDR2 sequences are SGHTA and FQGNSA. The CDR3 region is CASSVSSGGGGYTF. The CDR3 DNA is TGTGCCAGCAGCGTTTCCTCGGGGGGCGGCGGCTACACCTTC.

The gene calls are TRBV7-9 and TRBJ2-3, with 8 bases aligning to TRBD2. With 3 bases clipped from V and 1 base from J, the junction kept 0 bases outside the gene matches. Germline values: CDR1 SEHNR, CDR2 FQNEAQ (reference sequence). The CDR3 covers 14 residues. CDR3 nucleotides: TGTGCCAGCAGCTTGACTAGCGGCACAGATACGCAGTATTTT. This sequence encodes CASSLTSGTDTQYF.

This chain joins TRBV6-6 and TRBJ2-2, with D perhaps TRBD1 (6 bases). Trimming stripped 6 bases from V and 5 bases from J, with 10 bases between. The CDR3 consists of 13 residues. Looked up from germline, CDR1 is MNHNY and CDR2 is SVGAGI (reference sequence). The CDR3 bases are TGTGCCAGCAGCCAACAGGGAACCGGGGAGCTGTTTTTT. Protein sequence: CASSQQGTGELFF.

In its sample, this clone was seen once. The gene calls are TRBV6-1 and TRBJ1-5; 9 positions agree with TRBD1. This CDR3 has 15 residues. The V segment lost 8 bases and the J segment 1 base; nucleotides outside the gene matches: 6. Per germline, CDR1 MNHNS and CDR2 SASEGT. The CDR3 nucleotides read TGTGCCAGCTGGGGGACAGGGAGAAGCAATCAGCCCCAGCATTTT. The encoded protein is CASWGTGRSNQPQHF.

The chain couples TRBV7-2 to TRBJ2-7; tentatively, D is TRBD1 (6 bases). V was trimmed by 6 bases and J by 7 bases, leaving 10 bases between them. Germline CDR1 reads SGHTA; CDR2 reads FQGNSA. The CDR3 has 11 residues. DNA for the CDR3: TGTGCCAGCAGAGAGGGGGAAGAGCAGTACTTC. It yields the protein CASREGEEQYF.

As DNA, the CDR3 is TGCGCCAGCAGCTTCGGTTTGGACACCGGGGAGCTGTTTTTT. The encoded protein is CASSFGLDTGELFF. The chain employs TRBV5-1 and TRBJ2-2; no clear D. Between the trimmed V and J ends, which lost 2 bases and 3 bases, there was a span of 8 bases. Germline V CDR1 and CDR2: SGHRS, YFSETQ. The CDR3 extends over 14 amino acids.

Of note for this clone: An end of the junction differs from the germline gene, which may be a read error. The rearrangement uses TRBV28 and TRBJ2-3, with D unresolved. The CDR3 sequence is 11 residues long. Germline assignment: CDR1 MDHEN and CDR2 SYDVKM. The CDR3 coding sequence is TGTGCCAGCCGAAGCACGGATACGCAGTATTTT. It is translated as CASRSTDTQYF.

This clone has a handful of counts. This rearrangement joins TRBV6-5 to TRBJ1-2; TRBD1 aligns across 9 bases. Germline trimming cut 2 bases from V and 8 bases from J; bases unmatched to any gene: 9. The CDR3 is made up of 15 amino acids. Germline V lookup: CDR1 MNHEY, CDR2 SVGAGI. CDR3 bases: TGTGCCAGCAGTTACAAGGGACAGGGTCTTCAGGGCTACACCTTC. Translating gives CASSYKGQGLQGYTF.

This chain links TRBV5-1 with TRBJ2-7; D may be TRBD1 (6 bases). The CDR3 contains 14 residues. Germline-derived CDR1 and CDR2 are SGHRS and YFSETQ. The V gene lost 3 bases and the J gene lost 4 bases, with 14 bases spanning the gap. The CDR3 DNA is TGCGCCAGCAGCTCCCCCGGGACACATTACGAGCAGTACTTC. It encodes CASSSPGTHYEQYF.

The V gene is TRBV7-2, the J gene TRBJ2-7; the D gene is possibly TRBD2 (6 bases). Trimming removed 0 bases at V and 5 bases at J, with 11 bases between. Germline V gene data show CDR1 as SGHTA and CDR2 as FQGNSA. The CDR3 is 14 amino acids. For the CDR3, the DNA is TGTGCCAGCAGCTTAGCGGGACTTGACCACGAGCAGTACTTC. Its protein is CASSLAGLDHEQYF.

V and J are TRBV5-1 and TRBJ2-2, with a weak D call TRBD2 (6 bases). The CDR3 contains 15 residues. V lost 1 base to trimming and J lost 3 bases, with 10 bases between them. Germline lookup yields CDR1 SGHRS and CDR2 YFSETQ. The CDR3 DNA reads TGCGCCAGCAGCTTGCCTGGACTACACACCGGGGAGCTGTTTTTT. Translation: CASSLPGLHTGELFF.

The V gene is TRBV19, the J gene TRBJ1-4; 7 bases line up with TRBD1. This CDR3 has 14 amino acids. The germline gives CDR1 LNHDA, CDR2 SQIVND (reference sequence). Trimming cost V 4 bases and J 7 bases; bases outside gene matches: 6. The CDR3 nucleotides read TGTGCCAGTAGTAAGGGACAGAGGGTTGAAAAACTGTTTTTT. Protein: CASSKGQRVEKLFF. The whole variable domain, filled in from reference TRBV19 and TRBJ1-4, reads DGGITQSPKYLFRKEGQNVTLSCEQNLNHDAMYWYRQDPGQGLRLIYYSQIVNDFQKGDIAEGYSVSREKKESFPLTVTSAQKNPTAFYLCASSKGQRVEKLFFGSGTQLSVL.

The CDR3 here is CASSEGQISTEAFF. CDR3 coding DNA: TGTGCCAGCAGCGAAGGACAGATTAGCACTGAAGCTTTCTTT. The J gene is TRBJ1-1, the V gene TRBV9; tentative D call: TRBD1 (6 bases). The CDR3 is 14 residues long. V lost 3 bases to trimming and J lost 4 bases, with 13 bases between them. Germline values: CDR1 SGDLS, CDR2 YYNGEE.

The V and J genes are TRBV18 and TRBJ2-5; 8 bases match TRBD2. CDR1 and CDR2 (germline): KGHSH, LQKENI. J gave up 4 bases and V 0 bases, and 4 bases lay outside the gene matches. There are 15 residues in the CDR3. In DNA, the CDR3 is TGTGCCAGCTCACCACCTAGCGGGATGGGAGAGACCCAGTACTTC. Translation: CASSPPSGMGETQYF. The full variable domain, rest sourced from reference TRBV18 and TRBJ2-5, is NAGVMQNPRHLVRRRGQEARLRCSPMKGHSHVYWYRQLPEEGLKFMVYLQKENIIDESGMPKERFSAEFPKEGPSILRIQQVVRGDSAAYFCASSPPSGMGETQYFGPGTRLLVL.

The chain recombines TRBV9 with TRBJ1-3, with TRBD1 identical over 7 bases. Per the germline V gene, CDR1 is SGDLS and CDR2 is YYNGEE. The CDR3 has 17 residues. J lost 2 bases, V lost 2 bases, and 10 bases had no gene match. CDR3: CASSVGVGTVPGNTIYF. In DNA, the CDR3 is TGTGCCAGCAGCGTGGGCGTCGGGACAGTTCCTGGAAACACCATATATTTT.

This clone was counted a few times. This rearrangement joins TRBV18 to TRBJ2-1, with TRBD2 identical over 8 bases. Per the germline V gene, CDR1 is KGHSH and CDR2 is LQKENI. The CDR3 totals 14 residues. Trimming removed 2 bases from V and 7 bases from J; junction bases left unmatched: 4. CDR3 in DNA: TGTGCCAGCTCACCAATTTCGGGAGGGAATGAGCAGTTCTTC. Residues: CASSPISGGNEQFF. Combining the CDR3 with reference TRBV18 and TRBJ2-1 gives the whole variable domain NAGVMQNPRHLVRRRGQEARLRCSPMKGHSHVYWYRQLPEEGLKFMVYLQKENIIDESGMPKERFSAEFPKEGPSILRIQQVVRGDSAAYFCASSPISGGNEQFFGPGTRLTVL.

This rearrangement joins TRBV11-2 to TRBJ2-5; 10 bases agree with TRBD1. Trimming took 6 bases from V and 2 from J; bases not matched to a gene: 12. CDR3 length equals 17 residues. CDR1 is SGHAT and CDR2 is FQNNGV in the germline V gene. Here the CDR3 DNA reads TGTGCCAGCAGTTCGAAAACAGGACAGGGGGGACAAGAGACCCAGTACTTC. Translation: CASSSKTGQGGQETQYF.

This sequence joins TRBV11-2 and TRBJ1-2, with TRBD1 matching over 8 bases. Germline lookup yields CDR1 SGHAT and CDR2 FQNNGV. The J segment lost 6 bases and the V segment lost 3 bases, leaving 6 bases of the junction unmatched. The CDR3 is 14 amino acids. CDR3 residues: CASSFDRGTDGYTF. In nucleotides, the CDR3 is TGTGCCAGCAGCTTTGACAGGGGCACGGATGGCTACACCTTC.

V and J are TRBV7-3 and TRBJ2-6; a possible D gene is TRBD1 (5 bases). V lost 3 bases to trimming and J lost 2 bases, with 23 bases between them. The germline V gene encodes CDR1 SGHTA and CDR2 FQGTGA. The CDR3 is made up of 20 amino acids. Here the CDR3 DNA reads TGTGCCAGCAGCTTGAGTGAAGGGGCAGAAATAAGTACTGGGGCCAACGTCCTGACTTTC. The encoded protein is CASSLSEGAEISTGANVLTF. Full variable domain (missing parts from reference TRBV7-3 and TRBJ2-6): GAGVSQTPSNKVTEKGKYVELRCDPISGHTALYWYRQSLGQGPEFLIYFQGTGAADDSGLPNDRFFAVRPEGSVSTLKIQRTERGDSAVYLCASSLSEGAEISTGANVLTFGAGSRLTVL.

The chain combines TRBV7-9 with TRBJ2-4, with a tentative D call TRBD1 (5 bases). CDR3 length: 13 amino acids. Germline loops: CDR1 SEHNR, CDR2 FQNEAQ (reference sequence). V shed 3 bases and J shed 7 bases, with 10 bases lying between them. CDR3 region: CASSLAGNNIQYF. CDR3 DNA sequence: TGTGCCAGCAGCTTGGCAGGGAACAACATTCAGTACTTC. Drawing the rest from reference TRBV7-9 and TRBJ2-4, the complete variable domain is DTGVSQNPRHKITKRGQNVTFRCDPISEHNRLYWYRQTLGQGPEFLTYFQNEAQLEKSRLLSDRFSAERPKGSFSTLEIQRTEQGDSAMYLCASSLAGNNIQYFGAGTRLSVL.